This T cell receptor beta chain is from a study of cytomegalovirus exposure and HLA in healthy donors. Measured with immunoSEQ multiplex PCR; TCRdb has only the in-frame clones, and not every one. Here the sample spans about 84,000 clones, roughly 91% being singletons. Per germline, CDR1 SGHRS and CDR2 YFSETQ. CDR3 length: 15 residues. The V gene lost 0 bases and the J gene lost 0 bases, with 6 bases spanning the gap. This TCR was sampled from a man aged 30 to 39 in good health and CMV-seronegative. The chain links TRBV5-1 to TRBJ1-4; D is unresolved. The sample consisted of PBMCs. CDR3 residues: CASSLDRATNEKLFF. The CDR3 DNA sequence: TGCGCCAGCAGCTTGGACCGAGCAACTAATGAAAAACTGTTTTTT.